Sequencing of this T cell receptor beta chain was carried out in a study of blood T cell repertoires in COVID-19. Study-wide background: Specimens from acute and convalescent COVID-19 originated in the United States, Italy and Spain. The cDNA or gDNA used as material had been derived from T cells, B-cell-depleted T cells, or PBMCs.

Deletions cut 6 bases from V and 10 bases from J, with 13 bases between. Germline-derived CDR1 and CDR2 are SGHAT and FQNNGV. CDR3 size: 13 residues. Libraries were prepared by immunoSEQ multiplex PCR; TCRdb keeps only in-frame clonotypes and omits some of them. The data contain 100,000 to 150,000 clones, about 79% of them singletons. The clonotype was recovered from a man in his forties with active or convalescent COVID-19. This chain connects TRBV11-2 to TRBJ1-6, with TRBD1 as a possible D gene (6 bases). The sample taken for sequencing was peripheral blood. DNA of the CDR3: TGTGCCAGCAGACAGGGAGTGGGATCACCCCTCCACTTT. Its translation: CASRQGVGSPLHF.